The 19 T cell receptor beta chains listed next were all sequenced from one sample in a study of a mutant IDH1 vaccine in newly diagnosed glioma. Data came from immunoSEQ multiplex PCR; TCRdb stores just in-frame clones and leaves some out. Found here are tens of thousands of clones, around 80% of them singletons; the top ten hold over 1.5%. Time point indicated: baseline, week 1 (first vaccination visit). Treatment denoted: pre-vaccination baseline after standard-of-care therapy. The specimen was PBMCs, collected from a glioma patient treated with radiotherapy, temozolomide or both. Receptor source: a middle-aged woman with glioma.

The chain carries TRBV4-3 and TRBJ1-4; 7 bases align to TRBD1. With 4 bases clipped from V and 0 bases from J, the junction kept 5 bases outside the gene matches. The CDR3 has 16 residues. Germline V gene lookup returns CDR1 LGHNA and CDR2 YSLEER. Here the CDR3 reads CASSPRTGATNEKLFF. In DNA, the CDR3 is TGCGCCAGCAGCCCTCGGACAGGTGCAACTAATGAAAAACTGTTTTTT.

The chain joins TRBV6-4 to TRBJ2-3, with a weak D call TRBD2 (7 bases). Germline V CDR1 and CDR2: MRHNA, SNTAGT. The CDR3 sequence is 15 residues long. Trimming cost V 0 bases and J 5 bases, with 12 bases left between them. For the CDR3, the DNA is TGTGCCAGCAGTGACTCGGAGGGGGGGCTAGATACGCAGTATTTT. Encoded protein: CASSDSEGGLDTQYF.

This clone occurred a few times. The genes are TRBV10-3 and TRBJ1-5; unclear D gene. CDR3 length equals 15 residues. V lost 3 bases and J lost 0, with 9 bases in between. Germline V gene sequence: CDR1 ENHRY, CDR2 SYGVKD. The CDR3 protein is CAISEGHDSNQPQHF. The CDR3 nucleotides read TGTGCCATCAGTGAAGGCCACGATAGCAATCAGCCCCAGCATTTT.

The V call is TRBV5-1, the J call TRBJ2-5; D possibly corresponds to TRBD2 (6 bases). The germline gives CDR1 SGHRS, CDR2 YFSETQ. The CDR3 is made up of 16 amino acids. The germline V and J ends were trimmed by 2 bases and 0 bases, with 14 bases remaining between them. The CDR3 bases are TGCGCCAGCAGCTTTAGAGTTGGGGGGAACCAAGAGACCCAGTACTTC. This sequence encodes CASSFRVGGNQETQYF.

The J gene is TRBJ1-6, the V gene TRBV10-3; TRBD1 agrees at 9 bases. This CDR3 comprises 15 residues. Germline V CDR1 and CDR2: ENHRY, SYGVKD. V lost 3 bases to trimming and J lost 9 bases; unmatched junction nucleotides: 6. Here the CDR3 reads CAISDLGQGPSPLHF. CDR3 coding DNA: TGTGCCATCAGTGATTTGGGACAGGGTCCTTCACCCCTCCACTTT.

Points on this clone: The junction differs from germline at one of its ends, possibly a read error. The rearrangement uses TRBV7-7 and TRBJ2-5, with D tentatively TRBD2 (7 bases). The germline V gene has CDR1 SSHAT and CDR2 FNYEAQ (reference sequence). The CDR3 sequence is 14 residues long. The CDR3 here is CASSLGGGIETQYF. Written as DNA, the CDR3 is TGTGCTAGCAGCTTAGGGGGGGGGATAGAGACCCAGTACTTC.

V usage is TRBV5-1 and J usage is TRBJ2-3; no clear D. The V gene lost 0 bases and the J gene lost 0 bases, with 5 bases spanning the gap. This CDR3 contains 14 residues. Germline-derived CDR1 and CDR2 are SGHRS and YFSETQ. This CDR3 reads CASSLVGSTDTQYF. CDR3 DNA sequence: TGCGCCAGCAGCTTGGTCGGTAGCACAGATACGCAGTATTTT.

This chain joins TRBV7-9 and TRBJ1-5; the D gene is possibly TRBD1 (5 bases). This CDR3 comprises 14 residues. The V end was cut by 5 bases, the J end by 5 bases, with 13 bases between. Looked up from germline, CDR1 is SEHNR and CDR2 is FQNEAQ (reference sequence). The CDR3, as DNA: TGTGCCAGCAGCCCTTGGGGACCCGATCAGCCCCAGCATTTT. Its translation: CASSPWGPDQPQHF.

The CDR3 loop reads CASSYGRDSFYGYTF. The CDR3 DNA reads as TGTGCCAGCAGTTACGGGAGGGACAGTTTCTATGGCTACACCTTC. V usage is TRBV6-5 and J usage is TRBJ1-2; 7 bases are a match to TRBD1. Looked up from germline, CDR1 is MNHEY and CDR2 is SVGAGI. J gave up 4 bases and V 2 bases, and 7 bases lay outside the gene matches. CDR3 length equals 15 residues.

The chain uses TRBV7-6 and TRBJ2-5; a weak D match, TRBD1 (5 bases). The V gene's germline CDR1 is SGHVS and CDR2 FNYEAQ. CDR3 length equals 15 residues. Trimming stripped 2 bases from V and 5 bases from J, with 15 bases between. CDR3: CASSLSGFPMETQYF. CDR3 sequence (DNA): TGTGCCAGCAGCTTATCAGGGTTCCCCATGGAGACCCAGTACTTC.

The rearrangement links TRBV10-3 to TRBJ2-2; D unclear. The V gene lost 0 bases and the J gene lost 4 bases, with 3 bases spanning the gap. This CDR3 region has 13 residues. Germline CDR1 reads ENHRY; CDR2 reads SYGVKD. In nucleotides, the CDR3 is TGTGCCATCAGTGAGTCATTCACCGGGGAGCTGTTTTTT. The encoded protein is CAISESFTGELFF.

The CDR3 loop is CASSFGRTSGVEQYF. DNA of the CDR3: TGTGCCAGCAGCTTTGGGCGGACTAGCGGGGTCGAGCAGTACTTC. The chain combines TRBV7-2 with TRBJ2-7; the match to TRBD2 covers 12 bases. The V gene end was trimmed by 3 bases and the J gene end by 6 bases; junction bases not matched to a gene: 6. The CDR3 runs to 15 residues. Germline V lookup: CDR1 SGHTA, CDR2 FQGNSA.

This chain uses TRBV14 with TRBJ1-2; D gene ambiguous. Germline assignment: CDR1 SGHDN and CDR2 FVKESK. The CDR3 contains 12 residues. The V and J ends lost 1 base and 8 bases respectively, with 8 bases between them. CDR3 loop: CASSQGLWGYTF. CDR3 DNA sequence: TGTGCCAGCAGCCAAGGGCTGTGGGGCTACACCTTC.

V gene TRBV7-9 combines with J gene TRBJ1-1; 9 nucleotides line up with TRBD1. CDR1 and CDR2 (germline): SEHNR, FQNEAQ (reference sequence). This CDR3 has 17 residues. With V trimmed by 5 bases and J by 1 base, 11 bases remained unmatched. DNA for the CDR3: TGTGCCAGCAGCAAACTCGTACAGGGGGCAAGGAACACTGAAGCTTTCTTT. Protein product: CASSKLVQGARNTEAFF.

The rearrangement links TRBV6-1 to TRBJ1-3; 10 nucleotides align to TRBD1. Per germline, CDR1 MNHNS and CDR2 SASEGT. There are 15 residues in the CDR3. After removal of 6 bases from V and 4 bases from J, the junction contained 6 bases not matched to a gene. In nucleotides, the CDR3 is TGTGCCAGCAGGACCGACAGGGGGCACGGAAACACCATATATTTT. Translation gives CASRTDRGHGNTIYF.

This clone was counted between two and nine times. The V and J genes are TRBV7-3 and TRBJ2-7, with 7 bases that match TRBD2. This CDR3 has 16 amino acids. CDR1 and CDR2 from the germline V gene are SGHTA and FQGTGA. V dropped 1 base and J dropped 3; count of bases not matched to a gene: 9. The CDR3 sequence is CASSLIADREGYEQYF. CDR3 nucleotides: TGTGCCAGCAGCTTAATCGCCGATAGGGAGGGCTACGAGCAGTACTTC.

CDR3 nucleotide sequence: TGTGCCAGCAGCCGAGGGGGGGGCAAGCAGTACTTC. Protein sequence: CASSRGGGKQYF. The chain carries TRBV27 and TRBJ2-7, with D possibly matching TRBD2 (7 bases). Trimming took off 6 bases at V and 8 bases at J, with 14 bases between the two ends. Germline values: CDR1 MNHEY, CDR2 SMNVEV (reference sequence). CDR3 size: 12 residues.

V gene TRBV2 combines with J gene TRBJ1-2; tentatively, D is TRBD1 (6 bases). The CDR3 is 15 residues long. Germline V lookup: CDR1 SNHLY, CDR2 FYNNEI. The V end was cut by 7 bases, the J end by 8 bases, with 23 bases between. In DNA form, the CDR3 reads TGTGCCAGCATACGGGACAAAGCGGGCGTGGGGGGCTACACCTTC. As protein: CASIRDKAGVGGYTF.

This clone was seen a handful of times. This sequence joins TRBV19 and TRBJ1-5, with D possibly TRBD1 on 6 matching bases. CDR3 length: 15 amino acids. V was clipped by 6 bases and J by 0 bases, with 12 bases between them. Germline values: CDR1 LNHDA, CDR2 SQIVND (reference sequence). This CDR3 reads CASRYRTDSNQPQHF. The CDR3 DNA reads TGTGCCAGTAGATACCGGACAGATAGCAATCAGCCCCAGCATTTT.